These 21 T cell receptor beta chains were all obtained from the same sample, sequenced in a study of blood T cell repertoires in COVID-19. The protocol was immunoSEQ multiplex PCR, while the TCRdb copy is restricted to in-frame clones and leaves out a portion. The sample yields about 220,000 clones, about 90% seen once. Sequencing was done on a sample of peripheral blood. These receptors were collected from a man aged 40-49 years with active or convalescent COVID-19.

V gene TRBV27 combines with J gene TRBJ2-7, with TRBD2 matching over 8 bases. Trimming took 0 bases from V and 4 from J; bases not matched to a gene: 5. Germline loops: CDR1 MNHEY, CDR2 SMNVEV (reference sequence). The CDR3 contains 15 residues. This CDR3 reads CASSLSGLGLYEQYF. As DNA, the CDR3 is TGTGCCAGCAGTTTATCGGGACTAGGTCTGTACGAGCAGTACTTC.

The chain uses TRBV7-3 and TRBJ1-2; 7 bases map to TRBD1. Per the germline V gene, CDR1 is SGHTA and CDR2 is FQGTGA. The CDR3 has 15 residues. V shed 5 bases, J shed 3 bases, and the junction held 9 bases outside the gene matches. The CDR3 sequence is CASSPQGGADYGYTF. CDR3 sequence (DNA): TGTGCCAGCAGCCCCCAGGGGGGCGCGGACTATGGCTACACCTTC.

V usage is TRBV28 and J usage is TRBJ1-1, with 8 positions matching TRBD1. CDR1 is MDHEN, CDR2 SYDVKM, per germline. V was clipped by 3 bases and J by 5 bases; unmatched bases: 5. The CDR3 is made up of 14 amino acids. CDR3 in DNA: TGTGCCAGCAGTTTGTGGACAGGGCAGACTGAAGCTTTCTTT. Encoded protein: CASSLWTGQTEAFF.

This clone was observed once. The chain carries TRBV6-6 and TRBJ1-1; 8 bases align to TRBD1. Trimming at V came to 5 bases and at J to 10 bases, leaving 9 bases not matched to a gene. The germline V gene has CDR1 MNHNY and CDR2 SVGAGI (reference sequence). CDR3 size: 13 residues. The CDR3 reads CASSNDRGKGAFF. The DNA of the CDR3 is TGTGCCAGCAGTAACGACAGGGGAAAGGGAGCTTTCTTT.

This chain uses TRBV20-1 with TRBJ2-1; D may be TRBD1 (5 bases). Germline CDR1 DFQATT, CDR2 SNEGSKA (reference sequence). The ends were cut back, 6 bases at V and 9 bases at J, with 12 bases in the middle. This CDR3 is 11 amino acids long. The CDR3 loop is CSAGVTREQFF. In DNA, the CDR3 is TGCAGTGCAGGGGTGACTCGTGAGCAGTTCTTC.

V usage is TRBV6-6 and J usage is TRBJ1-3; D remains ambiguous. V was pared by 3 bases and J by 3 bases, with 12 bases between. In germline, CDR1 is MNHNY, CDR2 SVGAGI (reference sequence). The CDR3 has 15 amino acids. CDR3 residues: CASSYSAGVGNTIYF. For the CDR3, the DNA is TGTGCCAGCAGTTATAGCGCTGGAGTTGGAAACACCATATATTTT.

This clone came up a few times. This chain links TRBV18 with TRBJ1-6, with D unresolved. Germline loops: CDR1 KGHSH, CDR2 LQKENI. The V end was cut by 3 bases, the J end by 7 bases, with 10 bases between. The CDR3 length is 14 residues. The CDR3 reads CASSPDFGNSPLHF. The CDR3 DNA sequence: TGTGCCAGCTCACCTGATTTCGGGAATTCACCCCTCCACTTT.

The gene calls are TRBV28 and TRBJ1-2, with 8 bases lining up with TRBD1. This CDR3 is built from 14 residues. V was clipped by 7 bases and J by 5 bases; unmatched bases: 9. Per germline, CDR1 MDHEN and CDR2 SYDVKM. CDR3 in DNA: TGTGCCAGCAACCTGGACAGGGTAGTTTATGGCTACACCTTC. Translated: CASNLDRVVYGYTF.

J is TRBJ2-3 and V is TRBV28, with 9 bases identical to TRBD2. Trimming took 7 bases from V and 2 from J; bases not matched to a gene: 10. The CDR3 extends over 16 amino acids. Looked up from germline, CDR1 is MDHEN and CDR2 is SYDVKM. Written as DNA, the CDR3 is TGTGCCAGCACGGTAGCGGGGGTCTCGGACACAGATACGCAGTATTTT. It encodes CASTVAGVSDTDTQYF.

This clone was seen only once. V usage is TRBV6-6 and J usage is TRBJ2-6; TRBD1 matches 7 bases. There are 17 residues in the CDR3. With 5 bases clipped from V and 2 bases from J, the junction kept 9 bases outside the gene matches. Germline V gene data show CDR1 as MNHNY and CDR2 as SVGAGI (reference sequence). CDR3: CASSQTGRGTGANVLTF. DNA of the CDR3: TGTGCCAGCAGTCAGACAGGGAGAGGGACTGGGGCCAACGTCCTGACTTTC.

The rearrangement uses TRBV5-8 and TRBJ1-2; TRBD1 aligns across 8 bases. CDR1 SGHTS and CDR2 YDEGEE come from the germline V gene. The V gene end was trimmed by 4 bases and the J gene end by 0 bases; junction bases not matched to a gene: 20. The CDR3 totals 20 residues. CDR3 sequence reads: CASSRSGQGHSRSPNYGYTF. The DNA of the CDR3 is TGTGCCAGCAGCCGGAGTGGACAGGGTCATTCTAGATCTCCTAACTATGGCTACACCTTC.

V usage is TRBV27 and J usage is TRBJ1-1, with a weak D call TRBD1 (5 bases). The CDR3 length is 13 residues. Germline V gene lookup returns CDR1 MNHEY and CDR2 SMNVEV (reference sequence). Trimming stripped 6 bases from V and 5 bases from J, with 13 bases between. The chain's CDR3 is CASSPGTQTEAFF. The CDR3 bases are TGTGCCAGCAGCCCCGGGACTCAAACTGAAGCTTTCTTT.

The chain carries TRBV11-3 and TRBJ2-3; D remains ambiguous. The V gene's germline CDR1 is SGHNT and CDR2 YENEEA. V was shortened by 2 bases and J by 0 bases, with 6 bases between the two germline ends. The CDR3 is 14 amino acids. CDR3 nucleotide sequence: TGTGCCAGCAGCTTATCGGAGAGCACAGATACGCAGTATTTT. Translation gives CASSLSESTDTQYF. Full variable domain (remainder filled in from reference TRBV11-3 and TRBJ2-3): EAGVVQSPRYKIIEKKQPVAFWCNPISGHNTLYWYLQNLGQGPELLIRYENEEAVDDSQLPKDRFSAERLKGVDSTLKIQPAELGDSAVYLCASSLSESTDTQYFGPGTRLTVL.

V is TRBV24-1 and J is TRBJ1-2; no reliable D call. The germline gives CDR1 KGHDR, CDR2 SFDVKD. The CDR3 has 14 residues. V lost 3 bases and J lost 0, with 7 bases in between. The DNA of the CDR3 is TGTGCCACCAGTGATGCCACTTCTAACTATGGCTACACCTTC. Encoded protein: CATSDATSNYGYTF.

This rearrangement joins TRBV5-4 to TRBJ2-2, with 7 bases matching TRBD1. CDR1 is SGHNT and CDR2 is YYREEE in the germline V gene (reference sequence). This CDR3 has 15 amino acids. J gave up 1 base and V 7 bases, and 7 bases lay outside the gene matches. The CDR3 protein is CASFSGQVNTGELFF. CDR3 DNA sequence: TGTGCCAGCTTCTCCGGACAGGTGAACACCGGGGAGCTGTTTTTT.

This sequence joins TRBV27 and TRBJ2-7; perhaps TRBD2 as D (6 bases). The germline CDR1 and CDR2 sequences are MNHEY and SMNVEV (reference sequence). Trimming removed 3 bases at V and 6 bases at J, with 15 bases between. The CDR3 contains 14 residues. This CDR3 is CASSLGGTSTEQYF. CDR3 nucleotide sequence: TGTGCCAGCAGTTTGGGGGGAACGAGTACCGAGCAGTACTTC.

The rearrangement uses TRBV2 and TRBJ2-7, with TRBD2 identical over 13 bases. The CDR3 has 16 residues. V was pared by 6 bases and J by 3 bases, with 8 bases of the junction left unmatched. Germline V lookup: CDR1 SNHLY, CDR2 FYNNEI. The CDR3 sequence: CASRGGLAGVVYEQYF. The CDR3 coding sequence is TGTGCCAGCAGGGGCGGACTAGCGGGGGTAGTCTACGAGCAGTACTTC.

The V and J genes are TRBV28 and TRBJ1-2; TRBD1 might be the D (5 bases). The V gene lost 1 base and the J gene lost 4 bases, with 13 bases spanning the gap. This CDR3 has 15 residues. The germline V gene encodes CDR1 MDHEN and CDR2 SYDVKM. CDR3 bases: TGTGCCAGCAGTTTATATCCCGCCAGGGCCTATGGCTACACCTTC. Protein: CASSLYPARAYGYTF.

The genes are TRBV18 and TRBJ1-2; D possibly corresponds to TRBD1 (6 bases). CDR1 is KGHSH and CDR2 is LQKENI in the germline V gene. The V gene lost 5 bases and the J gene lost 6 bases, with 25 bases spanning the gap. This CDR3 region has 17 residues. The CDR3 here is CASSTTDSYRGADGYTF. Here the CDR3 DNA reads TGTGCCAGCTCAACCACTGACAGTTATCGGGGGGCTGATGGCTACACCTTC.

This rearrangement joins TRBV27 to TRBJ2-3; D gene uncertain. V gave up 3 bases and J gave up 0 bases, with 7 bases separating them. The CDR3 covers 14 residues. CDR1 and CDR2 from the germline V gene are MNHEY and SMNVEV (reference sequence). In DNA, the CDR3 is TGTGCCAGCAGTTTTTCCTCTAGCACAGATACGCAGTATTTT. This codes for CASSFSSSTDTQYF.

The CDR3 region has the DNA TGTGCCACCTCCTCCGCGGGGACTAGCGCAGACTATCCCTACGAGCAGTACTTC. Amino acid sequence: CATSSAGTSADYPYEQYF. The chain links TRBV24-1 to TRBJ2-7; 10 bases agree with TRBD2. In germline, CDR1 is KGHDR, CDR2 SFDVKD. V trimming: 9 bases; J trimming: 2 bases; junction bases outside the gene matches: 18. This CDR3 has 18 amino acids.